Shown below are 20 T cell receptor beta chains from a single sample sequenced in a study of CD8+CD57+ T cells in acquired aplastic anemia. The TCR beta profiling, which covered VDJ combination and CDR3 sequence, was carried out using genomic DNA as the template. MiXCR, run by TCRdb on the reads, gives a single entry per CDR3 protein. The data show approximately 270,000 distinct CDR3 sequences, with around 60% seen just once and under 8.5% held by the top ten. Specimen: sorted CD4+, CD8+, or CD8+CD57+ T cells (not recorded which) from PBMCs. These receptors originate from a human donor with severe aplastic anemia or a healthy control (not recorded which).

In its sample, this clonotype was seen many times. The chain uses TRBV19 and TRBJ2-1; 11 bases match TRBD2. The V and J ends lost 4 bases and 7 bases, in that order; junction bases with no gene match: 9. The CDR3 loop spans 16 amino acids. Germline V lookup: CDR1 LNHDA, CDR2 SQIVND (reference sequence). CDR3 bases: TGTGCCAGTAGTAGGGTAGCGGGGGGGACCTTTAATGAGCAGTTCTTC. Protein sequence: CASSRVAGGTFNEQFF.

The chain employs TRBV2 and TRBJ2-7, with TRBD2 as a possible D gene (5 bases). The CDR3 spans 14 residues. V lost 8 bases and J 4 bases, leaving 18 bases between the germline ends. The germline V gene has CDR1 SNHLY and CDR2 FYNNEI. The CDR3 region is CASGKAYGEYEQYF. The CDR3 DNA reads TGTGCCAGCGGTAAGGCTTATGGGGAGTACGAGCAGTACTTC.

The rearrangement links TRBV24-1 to TRBJ1-5; 7 bases line up with TRBD1. Germline lookup yields CDR1 KGHDR and CDR2 SFDVKD. Trimming removed 5 bases from V and 5 bases from J; junction bases left unmatched: 5. The CDR3 runs 14 residues. DNA for the CDR3: TGTGCCACCAGTGGTCGACAGGGACATCAGCCCCAGCATTTT. Its protein product is CATSGRQGHQPQHF.

The sample holds many counts of this clonotype. The chain is built from TRBV3-1 and TRBJ2-3, with TRBD2 matching 10 bases. The CDR3 is 15 residues long. Looked up from germline, CDR1 is LGHDT and CDR2 is YNNKEL (reference sequence). After removal of 3 bases from V and 3 bases from J, the junction contained 3 bases not matched to a gene. CDR3 protein: CASSQQRGGTDTQYF. The CDR3 nucleotides are TGTGCCAGCAGCCAGCAGCGGGGGGGAACAGATACGCAGTATTTT.

At least ten counts were recorded for this clonotype. This rearrangement joins TRBV7-9 to TRBJ2-1; weak D call: TRBD2 (6 bases). From germline, CDR1 is SEHNR and CDR2 FQNEAQ (reference sequence). The CDR3 is 15 residues long. V gave up 5 bases and J gave up 3 bases, with 14 bases separating them. The CDR3 is CASSRDSIYYNEQFF. In nucleotides, the CDR3 is TGTGCCAGCAGCCGGGACTCCATATACTACAATGAGCAGTTCTTC.

This clonotype was observed many times. The V call is TRBV19, the J call TRBJ2-2; 8 bases are shared with TRBD1. Germline lookup yields CDR1 LNHDA and CDR2 SQIVND (reference sequence). The J segment lost 4 bases and the V segment lost 5 bases, leaving 6 bases of the junction unmatched. This CDR3 contains 15 residues. The CDR3 sequence is CASSSRGLSTGELFF. The DNA for the CDR3 is TGTGCCAGTAGTTCCAGGGGGCTCTCCACCGGGGAGCTGTTTTTT. The variable domain in full, completed from reference TRBV19 and TRBJ2-2, reads DGGITQSPKYLFRKEGQNVTLSCEQNLNHDAMYWYRQDPGQGLRLIYYSQIVNDFQKGDIAEGYSVSREKKESFPLTVTSAQKNPTAFYLCASSSRGLSTGELFFGEGSRLTVL.

This rearrangement joins TRBV7-2 to TRBJ2-7, with TRBD1 identical over 9 bases. V gave up 8 bases and J gave up 5 bases; unmatched junction bases: 7. Per germline, CDR1 SGHTA and CDR2 FQGNSA. The CDR3 spans 13 residues. The CDR3 spells CASDRDRDNEQYF. CDR3 coding DNA: TGTGCCAGCGACCGGGACAGGGATAACGAGCAGTACTTC.

In this sample, this clonotype turned up many times. Being one base from a much bigger clone, this may be a read error. This chain connects TRBV10-2 to TRBJ1-1, with 8 bases identical to TRBD1. CDR1 and CDR2 from the germline V gene are WSHSY and SAAADI. The CDR3 has 15 residues. The DNA of the CDR3 is TGCGCCGGCAGTGATCAGGGGGCTAGGAACACTGAAGCTTTCTTT. This translates into CAGSDQGARNTEAFF.

Comments on this clonotype: The CDR3 does not end in the conserved phenylalanine or tryptophan, so this is likely a read error. It is unclear where the CDR3 begins or ends on the DNA, so no DNA is shown, and the CDR3 is as TCRdb lists it. The J gene is TRBJ1-4, the V gene TRBV5-1. From its first to its last residue, the CDR3 has 9 amino acids. CDR1 SGHRS and CDR2 YFSETQ come from the germline V gene. The CDR3 is CASSLGQFC.

With regard to this clonotype: Sequence at one end of the junction differs from germline and may be a read error. The chain is built from TRBV7-7 and TRBJ1-6; no definite D call. The CDR3 runs to 14 residues. Germline lookup yields CDR1 SSHAT and CDR2 FNYEAQ (reference sequence). The CDR3 is CASSSVTPGSPLHF. In DNA, the CDR3 is TGTGCTAGCAGCTCGGTAACACCGGGCTCACCCCTCCACTTT.

The CDR3 DNA sequence: TGTGCCAGCAGTCAGCAGGGGTTTGGGGAGACCCAGTACTTC. Amino acids: CASSQQGFGETQYF. The chain uses TRBV2 and TRBJ2-5; a weak D match, TRBD1 (6 bases). Trimming shortened V by 5 bases and J by 5 bases, and 15 bases separated the two germline ends. This CDR3 has 14 amino acids. The germline V gene has CDR1 SNHLY and CDR2 FYNNEI. Drawing the rest from reference TRBV2 and TRBJ2-5, the complete variable domain is EPEVTQTPSHQVTQMGQEVILRCVPISNHLYFYWYRQILGQKVEFLVSFYNNEISEKSEIFDDQFSVERPDGSNFTLKIRSTKLEDSAMYFCASSQQGFGETQYFGPGTRLLVL.

This sequence joins TRBV7-2 and TRBJ2-7; the D gene could be TRBD1 or TRBD2 (5 bases each). From germline, CDR1 is SGHTA and CDR2 FQGNSA. V was clipped by 3 bases and J by 5 bases, with 20 bases between them. CDR3 length: 16 residues. For the CDR3, the DNA is TGTGCCAGCAGCTTGAGGGGCGCGTGGGTTAACGACGAGCAGTACTTC. Its translation is CASSLRGAWVNDEQYF. The entire variable domain, with the rest obtained from reference TRBV7-2 and TRBJ2-7, is as follows: GAGVSQSPSNKVTEKGKDVELRCDPISGHTALYWYRQSLGQGLEFLIYFQGNSAPDKSGLPSDRFSAERTGGSVSTLTIQRTQQEDSAVYLCASSLRGAWVNDEQYFGPGTRLTVT.

CDR3 coding DNA: TGTGCCAGTAGTACTGGACAGGGTAGTAATTCACCCCTCCACTTT. As protein: CASSTGQGSNSPLHF. This rearrangement joins TRBV19 to TRBJ1-6; 8 positions match TRBD1. After removal of 4 bases from V and 6 bases from J, the junction contained 5 bases not matched to a gene. CDR1 is LNHDA and CDR2 is SQIVND in the germline V gene (reference sequence). The CDR3 sequence is 15 residues long.

The table lists this clonotype with many counts. CDR3 nucleotides: TGTGCCAGCAGCTCGGGAGGTAGCTCAAGTCTGCAGTTCTTC. It translates to CASSSGGSSSLQFF. This sequence joins TRBV11-2 and TRBJ2-1; 7 positions agree with TRBD2. With 4 bases clipped from V and 12 bases from J, the junction kept 12 bases outside the gene matches. CDR3 length: 14 amino acids. Germline CDR1 is SGHAT and CDR2 is FQNNGV. Combining the CDR3 with reference TRBV11-2 and TRBJ2-1 gives the whole variable domain EAGVAQSPRYKIIEKRQSVAFWCNPISGHATLYWYQQILGQGPKLLIQFQNNGVVDDSQLPKDRFSAERLKGVDSTLKIQPAKLEDSAVYLCASSSGGSSSLQFFGPGTRLTVL.

This clonotype was seen repeatedly, ten times or more. The gene calls are TRBV6-5 and TRBJ2-5; no reliable D call. V was clipped by 0 bases and J by 9 bases, with 17 bases between them. There are 15 residues in the CDR3. CDR1 and CDR2 from the germline V gene are MNHEY and SVGAGI. The CDR3, as DNA: TGTGCCAGCAGTTACTCTGCGTCAGGCGGATCACCCCAGTACTTC. The encoded protein is CASSYSASGGSPQYF.

V usage is TRBV2 and J usage is TRBJ2-7, with 7 bases aligning to TRBD2. The ends lost 3 bases at V and 3 bases at J; junction bases unmatched: 8. The CDR3 is 15 residues long. Looked up from germline, CDR1 is SNHLY and CDR2 is FYNNEI. CDR3 bases: TGTGCCAGCAGTGAGGGATATGGGGGGGTCTACGAGCAGTACTTC. Protein product: CASSEGYGGVYEQYF.

This clonotype has ten or more counts. The chain combines TRBV9 with TRBJ2-2; TRBD1 agrees at 7 bases. This CDR3 is 14 amino acids long. In germline, CDR1 is SGDLS, CDR2 YYNGEE. V shed 4 bases, J shed 5 bases, and the junction held 5 bases outside the gene matches. This CDR3 is CASSSRDRTGELFF. CDR3 nucleotide sequence: TGTGCCAGCAGCTCCCGGGACAGAACCGGGGAGCTGTTTTTT.

The chain carries TRBV3-1 and TRBJ2-3; 8 positions agree with TRBD2. The CDR3 is 16 residues long. V was pared by 2 bases and J by 4 bases, with 8 bases of the junction left unmatched. Germline CDR1 reads LGHDT; CDR2 reads YNNKEL (reference sequence). CDR3 nucleotides: TGTGCCAGCAGCCAAATCACGGGGGGGCATCCAGATACGCAGTATTTT. Amino acid sequence: CASSQITGGHPDTQYF.

The rearrangement joins TRBV7-2 to TRBJ2-7; maybe TRBD2 (6 bases). Deletions cut 4 bases from V and 6 bases from J, with 10 bases between. This CDR3 region has 12 residues. Germline CDR1 reads SGHTA; CDR2 reads FQGNSA. CDR3 bases: TGTGCCAGCAGCTGGGGGGTGGGCGAGCAGTACTTC. It codes for CASSWGVGEQYF. The full variable domain, its missing parts supplied by reference TRBV7-2 and TRBJ2-7, is GAGVSQSPSNKVTEKGKDVELRCDPISGHTALYWYRQSLGQGLEFLIYFQGNSAPDKSGLPSDRFSAERTGGSVSTLTIQRTQQEDSAVYLCASSWGVGEQYFGPGTRLTVT.

This clonotype was counted between two and nine times. The rearrangement links TRBV19 to TRBJ2-3, with D unresolved. The V gene lost 6 bases and the J gene lost 2 bases, with 9 bases spanning the gap. The CDR3 totals 13 residues. CDR1 is LNHDA and CDR2 is SQIVND in the germline V gene (reference sequence). CDR3 sequence (DNA): TGTGCCAGTAGCTACACCTTCACAGATACGCAGTATTTT. This translates into CASSYTFTDTQYF.